Below, one T cell receptor beta chain is given with its context. The data originate from a study of blood T cell repertoires in COVID-19. About the study: Some COVID-19 samples were acute and others convalescent; all came from the United States, Italy and Spain.

Trimming took 0 bases from V and 6 from J; bases not matched to a gene: 8. Germline-derived CDR1 and CDR2 are LGHNA and YSLEER. The CDR3 loop spans 17 amino acids. Some clones are missing from TCRdb's copy, which holds only in-frame ones; the method was immunoSEQ multiplex PCR. The profile shows tens of thousands of clones, approximately 80% of them singletons. The TCR originated in a human donor in a cohort sampled during active COVID-19. The sequencing input was peripheral blood. This chain uses TRBV4-3 with TRBJ2-2; TRBD1 matches at 9 bases. CDR3 in amino acids: CASSQEQGASLAGELFF. CDR3 coding DNA: TGCGCCAGCAGCCAAGAACAGGGGGCGTCCCTCGCCGGGGAGCTGTTTTTT.